This is a list of T cell receptor beta chains from one sample in a study of blood T cell repertoires in COVID-19. Using immunoSEQ multiplex PCR, the repertoire was profiled, and TCRdb retains in-frame clones only, with some absent. Of more than 350,000 clones listed, 70% to 90% are singletons. The specimen was PBMCs or T cells enriched from blood (not recorded which). The receptor source for this set is a woman under 30 who had been exposed to COVID-19. CDR3s include the opening cysteine and the closing phenylalanine or tryptophan. The order of the fields is D gene, clone size, J gene, CDR3 length, V gene, CDR3 protein, CDR3 DNA. A D gene is named only where the DNA matches it firmly. Size is stated for part of the rows, as once, few or many counts, or as a class when the clone is expanded.

>NA|NA|TRBJ1-2|13|TRBV28
CASSQTGSYGYTF
TGTGCCAGCAGTCAAACAGGGAGCTATGGCTACACCTTC
>NA|once|TRBJ2-1|14|TRBV6-2/TRBV6-3
CASSYPITPNEQFF
TGTGCCAGCAGTTACCCCATCACTCCTAATGAGCAGTTCTTC
>NA|NA|TRBJ2-1|15|TRBV5-1
CASSFQITSYNEQFF
TGCGCCAGCAGCTTCCAAATTACTAGCTACAATGAGCAGTTCTTC
>TRBD1|once|TRBJ1-2|14|TRBV28
CASTAGQGVYGYTF
TGTGCCAGCACCGCGGGACAGGGGGTCTATGGCTACACCTTC
>NA|NA|TRBJ2-7|13|TRBV2
CASSGQVGYEQYF
TGTGCCAGCAGTGGCCAGGTCGGCTACGAGCAGTACTTC
>TRBD1|NA|TRBJ1-2|14|TRBV7-6
CASSNRDSYYGYTF
TGTGCCAGCAGCAACCGGGACAGTTACTATGGCTACACCTTC
>NA|NA|TRBJ1-5|17|TRBV28
CASSPFLTGGGNQPQHF
TGTGCCAGCAGCCCATTCTTAACAGGCGGGGGCAATCAGCCCCAGCATTTT
>NA|NA|TRBJ2-6|19|TRBV12-2
CASRQDRGTGFGRANVLTF
TGTGCAAGTCGCCAGGACCGGGGGACAGGGTTCGGGCGGGCCAACGTCCTGACTTTC
>TRBD1|NA|TRBJ1-6|13|TRBV29-1
CSVGTDYNSPLHF
TGCAGCGTAGGGACAGACTATAATTCACCCCTCCACTTT
>NA|NA|TRBJ1-3|12|TRBV12-3/TRBV12-4
CASSYGGYTIYF
TGTGCCAGCAGTTACGGAGGGTACACCATATATTTT
>NA|NA|TRBJ1-1|15|TRBV19
CASSITSSVNTEAFF
TGTGCCAGTAGTATAACTAGTAGCGTGAACACTGAAGCTTTCTTT
>NA|NA|TRBJ1-5|13|TRBV9
CASSVQGDGPQHF
TGTGCCAGCAGCGTCCAAGGAGACGGGCCCCAGCATTTT
>TRBD1|NA|TRBJ1-1|15|TRBV28
CASSLPSTGEDEAFF
TGTGCCAGCAGTTTACCCTCGACAGGGGAGGACGAAGCTTTCTTT
>NA|NA|TRBJ1-4|13|TRBV7-2
CASSFWTARKLFF
TGTGCCAGCAGCTTCTGGACAGCCCGAAAACTGTTTTTT
>NA|NA|TRBJ1-5|14|TRBV28
CASRKGHSNQPQHF
TGTGCCAGCAGGAAGGGACATAGCAATCAGCCCCAGCATTTT
>NA|NA|TRBJ1-5|14|TRBV4-2
CASSQDSFYQPQHF
TGTGCCAGCAGCCAAGATTCCTTTTATCAGCCCCAGCATTTT
>TRBD2|NA|TRBJ2-3|16|TRBV27
CASSLGTSLSTDTQYF
TGTGCCAGCAGTTTAGGGACTAGCCTGAGCACAGATACGCAGTATTTT
>TRBD1|NA|TRBJ1-1|16|TRBV7-9
CASSGRQGQVDTEAFF
TGTGCCAGCAGCGGGAGACAGGGGCAAGTCGACACTGAAGCTTTCTTT
>NA|NA|TRBJ1-2|13|TRBV27
CASGQRPVDGYTF
TGTGCCAGCGGACAGAGACCCGTTGATGGCTACACCTTC
>TRBD1|NA|TRBJ2-7|13|TRBV18
CASSRTGAYEQYF
TGTGCCAGCTCAAGGACAGGGGCCTACGAGCAGTACTTC
>NA|once|TRBJ1-1|14|TRBV7-2
CASSPFPVNTEAFF
TGTGCCAGCAGCCCTTTTCCCGTGAACACTGAAGCTTTCTTT
>NA|NA|TRBJ1-4|13|TRBV7-2
CASSLRTREKLFF
TGTGCCAGCAGCTTGCGGACAAGAGAAAAACTGTTTTTT
>NA|NA|TRBJ1-2|11|TRBV7-9
CASSPAGFLTF
TGTGCCAGCAGCCCCGCAGGGTTTCTCACCTTC
>TRBD2|NA|TRBJ2-5|16|TRBV9
CASSPHRPSGMETQYF
TGTGCCAGCAGCCCCCATCGGCCTAGCGGGATGGAGACCCAGTACTTC
>NA|NA|TRBJ1-1|17|TRBV7-8
CASSLARRGFGNTEAFF
TGTGCCAGCAGCTTAGCCAGACGGGGTTTTGGGAACACTGAAGCTTTCTTT
>TRBD1|NA|TRBJ2-2|18|TRBV2
CASSESGTGVTNTGELFF
TGTGCCAGCAGTGAGTCAGGGACAGGGGTAACTAACACCGGGGAGCTGTTTTTT
>TRBD2|NA|TRBJ2-3|14|TRBV18
CASSLGTSGDTQYF
TGTGCCAGCTCACTCGGGACTAGCGGCGATACGCAGTATTTT
>NA|few|TRBJ2-7|16|TRBV6-2/TRBV6-3
CASSWAPGEAPYEQYF
TGTGCCAGCAGTTGGGCTCCGGGGGAGGCCCCCTACGAGCAGTACTTC
>TRBD1|NA|TRBJ2-5|15|TRBV9
CASSAPGQGAETQYF
TGTGCCAGCAGCGCCCCGGGACAGGGGGCCGAGACCCAGTACTTC
>NA|NA|TRBJ2-2|16|TRBV7-7
CASSLVGVWDTGELFF
TGTGCTAGCAGCTTAGTCGGGGTGTGGGACACCGGGGAGCTGTTTTTT
>TRBD2|NA|TRBJ2-1|18|TRBV2
CASSEAVRGVAGNNEQFF
TGTGCCAGCAGTGAAGCCGTTAGGGGGGTAGCGGGGAACAATGAGCAGTTCTTC
>NA|NA|TRBJ2-7|15|TRBV5-1
CASSFWLDRTYEQYF
TGCGCCAGCAGCTTCTGGTTGGACAGAACCTACGAGCAGTACTTC
>NA|NA|TRBJ1-6|18|TRBV9
CASSVEGKGSSYNSPLHF
TGTGCCAGCAGCGTAGAGGGGAAGGGGTCGTCCTATAATTCACCCCTCCACTTT
>TRBD2|NA|TRBJ2-7|12|TRBV3-1/TRBV3-2
CASSRSGGEQYF
TGTGCCAGCAGCCGTTCGGGGGGCGAGCAGTACTTC
>TRBD2|NA|TRBJ2-4|16|TRBV7-3
CASSPGLAGSQNIQYF
TGTGCCAGCAGCCCCGGACTAGCGGGTTCTCAAAACATTCAGTACTTC
>NA|NA|TRBJ2-1|13|TRBV12-3/TRBV12-4
CASSFNYYNEQFF
TGTGCCAGCAGTTTTAACTACTACAATGAGCAGTTCTTC
>NA|once|TRBJ2-7|12|TRBV28
CASSRYPYEQYF
TGTGCCAGCAGCCGCTACCCGTACGAGCAGTACTTC
>TRBD1|NA|TRBJ2-7|16|TRBV4-1
CASSSVPGQGHYEQYF
TGCGCCAGCAGCTCCGTACCGGGACAGGGACACTACGAGCAGTACTTC
>NA|NA|TRBJ1-4|12|TRBV7-2
CASSLRGEKLFF
TGTGCCAGCAGCTTAAGGGGCGAAAAACTGTTTTTT
>NA|few|TRBJ1-1|14|TRBV7-9
CASSLAAANTEAFF
TGTGCCAGCAGCTTAGCGGCGGCGAACACTGAAGCTTTCTTT
>NA|NA|TRBJ1-3|18|TRBV7-9
CASSSPRREPRNGNTIYF
TGTGCCAGCAGCTCCCCGCGCAGGGAACCGAGAAATGGAAACACCATATATTTT
>NA|NA|TRBJ1-5|15|TRBV29-1
CSVVFDEAINQPQHF
TGCAGCGTTGTATTCGATGAGGCGATCAATCAGCCCCAGCATTTT
>NA|NA|TRBJ1-1|15|TRBV28
CASTSRRQMNTEAFF
TGTGCCAGCACCTCCAGGAGGCAGATGAACACTGAAGCTTTCTTT
>NA|NA|TRBJ2-7|13|TRBV5-4
CASSLADSHEQYF
TGTGCCAGCAGCTTGGCGGACAGCCACGAGCAGTACTTC
>NA|NA|TRBJ1-2|16|TRBV13
CASSRGVELGIYGYTF
TGTGCCAGCAGCCGCGGGGTGGAGTTGGGAATCTATGGCTACACCTTC
>NA|once|TRBJ1-5|15|TRBV15
CATSRGRGSNQPQHF
TGTGCCACCAGCAGAGGCAGGGGTAGCAATCAGCCCCAGCATTTT
>TRBD1|once|TRBJ2-7|16|TRBV11-2
CASSAIQGTYPYEQYF
TGTGCCAGCAGCGCAATACAGGGGACATACCCCTACGAGCAGTACTTC
>TRBD2|NA|TRBJ2-3|18|TRBV5-4
CASSSLWASGDRTDTQYF
TGTGCCAGCAGCTCCCTCTGGGCTAGCGGGGACCGCACAGATACGCAGTATTTT
>TRBD2|NA|TRBJ2-3|15|TRBV3-1/TRBV3-2
CASSQGVAGGGTQYF
TGTGCCAGCAGCCAAGGGGTAGCGGGGGGCGGGACGCAGTATTTT
>TRBD2|NA|TRBJ2-7|17|TRBV5-1
CASSLGLAGARSYEQYF
TGCGCCAGCAGCTTGGGCCTAGCGGGGGCCCGCTCCTACGAGCAGTACTTC
>NA|NA|TRBJ1-2|16|TRBV19
CASSFHGDIKNYGYTF
TGTGCCAGTAGTTTTCACGGGGACATAAAAAACTATGGCTACACCTTC
>NA|NA|TRBJ1-3|16|TRBV6-5
CASSYSTRLSGNTIYF
TGTGCCAGCAGTTACTCGACCAGGCTATCTGGAAACACCATATATTTT
>NA|few|TRBJ1-1|15|TRBV21-1
CASNRTAYLNTEAFF
TGTGCCAGCAACCGGACAGCCTACCTGAACACTGAAGCTTTCTTT
>TRBD1|NA|TRBJ2-7|16|TRBV7-9
CASSLIGTGITYEQYF
TGTGCCAGCAGCTTAATCGGGACAGGCATCACCTACGAGCAGTACTTC
>NA|once|TRBJ1-4|14|TRBV13
CASSLGQEGEKLFF
TGTGCCAGCAGCTTAGGACAAGAGGGTGAAAAACTGTTTTTT
>NA|NA|TRBJ2-7|13|TRBV14
CASSHGSSYEQYF
TGTGCCAGCAGCCATGGGAGCTCCTACGAGCAGTACTTC
>NA|NA|TRBJ1-4|14|TRBV28
CASSPAGQGLRLFF
TGTGCCAGCAGTCCGGCTGGGCAGGGGTTAAGACTGTTTTTT